This TCR beta chain was captured in a study of Ad26.COV2.S vaccination and SARS-CoV-2 variants. Study context: A participant enrolled in the COV1001 Ad26.COV2.S trial arm provided the sample.

The repertoire was sequenced with immunoSEQ multiplex PCR; TCRdb's copy has only in-frame clones and lacks some. Found here are some 450,000 clones, about nine tenths of them singletons; the top ten hold approximately 4.3%. CDR1 and CDR2 from the germline V gene are LNHDA and SQIVND (reference sequence). CDR3 length: 15 amino acids. Trimming took 6 bases from V and 3 from J; bases not matched to a gene: 11. Treatment specified: around 19 received Ad26.COV2.S at low or high dose, single or two shots; 5 received placebo; per-sample allocation not given. Samples came from day 63 after the first vaccine or placebo injection. In Boston, the donor was an adult between 18-55 years of age. An Ad26 vector carrying the Wuhan-strain SARS-CoV-2 spike served as the vaccine.

Here the sequenced sample was peripheral blood, taken in a trial of Ad26.COV2.S vaccine versus placebo. V gene TRBV19 combines with J gene TRBJ2-7, with 7 bases matching TRBD2. This receptor was taken from a person aged 18 to 65 who received the Ad26.COV2.S COVID-19 vaccine or a placebo. CDR3 in amino acids: CASSPWGGGLYEQYF. The CDR3 DNA follows: TGTGCCAGTAGCCCCTGGGGGGGAGGACTCTACGAGCAGTACTTC.